This T cell receptor beta chain originates from a study of lung T cells in sarcoidosis with Löfgren's syndrome. Study-level findings and limits: Versus controls, Löfgren's syndrome patients reportedly showed TRAV12-1 and TRBV2 as most expanded.

There are 14 residues in the CDR3. Germline V gene lookup returns CDR1 SNHLY and CDR2 FYNNEI. The V gene end was trimmed by 6 bases and the J gene end by 4 bases; junction bases not matched to a gene: 3. Each CDR3 protein gets one entry after TCRdb re-called the reads with MiXCR. The table includes some 19,000 distinct CDR3 sequences, 21% detected once. This clonotype was counted at least ten times. The antigen remains undetermined. J is TRBJ1-1 and V is TRBV2, with 12 bases that match TRBD1. The sequence was collected from a human donor with sarcoidosis (Löfgren's syndrome or another form), or a control subject (not recorded which). Sequenced sample: CD4+ T cells from bronchoalveolar lavage. The CDR3 DNA follows: TGTGCCAGCAGGGGACAGGGGGCCGGCACTGAAGCTTTCTTT. Its protein is CASRGQGAGTEAFF.